The sequence of this T cell receptor beta chain was determined in a study of control samples from healthy donors and cancer patients. Clones were sequenced by immunoSEQ multiplex PCR, and TCRdb holds only the in-frame ones, with some missing. The repertoire holds 350,000 to 450,000 clones, 80% to 95% seen once, with 5% to 7% in the top ten. CDR3 length equals 15 residues. Germline V lookup: CDR1 SGHNT, CDR2 YYREEE (reference sequence). Unmatched junction bases numbered 6, after V lost 5 bases and J lost 3 bases. The clonotype was recovered from a man in his forties with head and neck cancer. The specimen was PBMCs. The J gene is TRBJ1-1, the V gene TRBV5-4; TRBD1 agrees at 11 bases. The chain's CDR3 is CASRPGTGGHTEAFF. The DNA of the CDR3 is TGTGCCAGCAGACCCGGGACAGGGGGACACACTGAAGCTTTCTTT.